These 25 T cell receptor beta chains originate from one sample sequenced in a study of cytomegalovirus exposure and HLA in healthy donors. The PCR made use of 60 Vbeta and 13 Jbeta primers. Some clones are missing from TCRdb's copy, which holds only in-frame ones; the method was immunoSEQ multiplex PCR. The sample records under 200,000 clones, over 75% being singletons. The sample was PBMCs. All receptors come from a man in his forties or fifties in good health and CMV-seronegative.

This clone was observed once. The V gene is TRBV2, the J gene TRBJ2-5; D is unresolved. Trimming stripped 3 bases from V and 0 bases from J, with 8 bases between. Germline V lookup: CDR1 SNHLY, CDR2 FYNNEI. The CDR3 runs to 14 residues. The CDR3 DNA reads TGTGCCAGCAGTGATTCGGAGTACCAAGAGACCCAGTACTTC. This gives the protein CASSDSEYQETQYF.

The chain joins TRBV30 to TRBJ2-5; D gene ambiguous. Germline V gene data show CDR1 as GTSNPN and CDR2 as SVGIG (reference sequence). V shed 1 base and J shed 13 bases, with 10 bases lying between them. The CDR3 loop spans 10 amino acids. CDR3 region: CAWSGIRRYF. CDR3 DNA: TGTGCCTGGAGTGGGATCAGGCGGTACTTC.

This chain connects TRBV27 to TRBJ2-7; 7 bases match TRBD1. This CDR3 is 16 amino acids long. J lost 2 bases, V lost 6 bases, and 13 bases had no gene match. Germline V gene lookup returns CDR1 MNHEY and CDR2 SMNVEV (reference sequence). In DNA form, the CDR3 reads TGTGCCAGCAGCCTTGACAGGGCCCCTCAACCCTACGAGCAGTACTTC. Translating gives CASSLDRAPQPYEQYF.

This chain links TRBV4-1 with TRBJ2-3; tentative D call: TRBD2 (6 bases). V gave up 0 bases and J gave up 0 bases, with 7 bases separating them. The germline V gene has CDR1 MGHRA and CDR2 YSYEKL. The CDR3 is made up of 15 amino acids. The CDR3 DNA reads TGCGCCAGCAGCCAAGAGCGGGGTAGCACAGATACGCAGTATTTT. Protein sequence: CASSQERGSTDTQYF.

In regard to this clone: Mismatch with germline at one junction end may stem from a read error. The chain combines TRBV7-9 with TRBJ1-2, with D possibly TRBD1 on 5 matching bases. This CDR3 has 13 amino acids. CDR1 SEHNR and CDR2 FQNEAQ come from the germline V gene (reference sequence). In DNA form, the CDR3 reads TGTTCCAGCAGCTTAGGGGCAGACTATGGCTACACCTTC. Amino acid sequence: CSSSLGADYGYTF.

The DNA for the CDR3 is TGTGCCACCAGCAGGTGGACAGGGGTGCGAAACACCATATATTTT. Its protein product is CATSRWTGVRNTIYF. The rearrangement links TRBV15 to TRBJ1-3, with 9 nucleotides matching TRBD1. The CDR3 sequence is 15 residues long. V lost 3 bases, J lost 5 bases, and 5 bases stayed unmatched. The germline gives CDR1 LNHNV, CDR2 YYDKDF (reference sequence).

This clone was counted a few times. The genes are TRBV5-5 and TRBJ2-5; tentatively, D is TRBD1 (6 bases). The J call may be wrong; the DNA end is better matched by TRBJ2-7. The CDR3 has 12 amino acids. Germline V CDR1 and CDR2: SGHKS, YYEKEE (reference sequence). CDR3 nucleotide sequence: TGTGCCAGCAGCTTCGGACAGTTCGAGCAGTACTTC. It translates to CASSFGQFEQYF.

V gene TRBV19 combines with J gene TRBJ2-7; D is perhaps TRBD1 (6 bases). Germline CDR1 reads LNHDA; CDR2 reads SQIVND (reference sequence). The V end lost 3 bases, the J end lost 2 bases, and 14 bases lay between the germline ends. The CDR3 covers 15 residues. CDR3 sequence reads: CASSISPGATYEQYF. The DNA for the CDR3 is TGTGCCAGTAGTATTAGCCCAGGGGCCACCTACGAGCAGTACTTC. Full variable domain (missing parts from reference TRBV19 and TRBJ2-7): DGGITQSPKYLFRKEGQNVTLSCEQNLNHDAMYWYRQDPGQGLRLIYYSQIVNDFQKGDIAEGYSVSREKKESFPLTVTSAQKNPTAFYLCASSISPGATYEQYFGPGTRLTVT.

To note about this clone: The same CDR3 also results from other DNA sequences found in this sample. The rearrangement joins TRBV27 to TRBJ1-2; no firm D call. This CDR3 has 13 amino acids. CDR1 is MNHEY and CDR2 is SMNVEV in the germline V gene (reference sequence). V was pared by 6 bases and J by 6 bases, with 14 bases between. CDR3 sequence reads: CASSFSTGDGYTF. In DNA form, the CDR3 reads TGTGCCAGCAGCTTTTCGACTGGAGATGGCTACACCTTC.

The CDR3 coding sequence is TGCGCCAGCAGCTTGGTCAGGGAGGCTCGCTACGAGCAGTACTTC. It encodes CASSLVREARYEQYF. V gene TRBV5-1 combines with J gene TRBJ2-7; TRBD2 might be the D (6 bases). The length of the CDR3 is 15 residues. V lost 0 bases to trimming and J lost 3 bases, with 13 bases between them. The germline V gene encodes CDR1 SGHRS and CDR2 YFSETQ.

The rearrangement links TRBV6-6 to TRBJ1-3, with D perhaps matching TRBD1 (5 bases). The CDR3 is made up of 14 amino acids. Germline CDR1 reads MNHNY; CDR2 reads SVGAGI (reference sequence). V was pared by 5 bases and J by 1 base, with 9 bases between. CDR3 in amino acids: CASSNTGSGNTIYF. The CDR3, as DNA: TGTGCCAGCAGTAATACAGGATCTGGAAACACCATATATTTT.

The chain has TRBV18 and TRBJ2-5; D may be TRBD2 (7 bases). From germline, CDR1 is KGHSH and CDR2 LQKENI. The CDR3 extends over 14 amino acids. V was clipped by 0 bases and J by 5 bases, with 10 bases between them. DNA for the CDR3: TGTGCCAGCTCACCACCGCGGGGGCGGGAGACCCAGTACTTC. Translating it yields CASSPPRGRETQYF.

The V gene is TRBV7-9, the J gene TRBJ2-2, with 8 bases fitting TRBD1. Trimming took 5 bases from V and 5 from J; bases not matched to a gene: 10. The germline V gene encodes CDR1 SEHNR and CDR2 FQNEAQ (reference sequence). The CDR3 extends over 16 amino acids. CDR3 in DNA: TGTGCCAGCAGCGCGGACAGGGTTGGTATAACCGGGGAGCTGTTTTTT. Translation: CASSADRVGITGELFF.

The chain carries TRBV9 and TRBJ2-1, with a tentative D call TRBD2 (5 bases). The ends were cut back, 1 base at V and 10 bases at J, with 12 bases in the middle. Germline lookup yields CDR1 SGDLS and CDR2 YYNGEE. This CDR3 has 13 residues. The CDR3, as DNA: TGTGCCAGCAGCGTAAGAGGGTTAGGCGAGCAGTTCTTC. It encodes CASSVRGLGEQFF.

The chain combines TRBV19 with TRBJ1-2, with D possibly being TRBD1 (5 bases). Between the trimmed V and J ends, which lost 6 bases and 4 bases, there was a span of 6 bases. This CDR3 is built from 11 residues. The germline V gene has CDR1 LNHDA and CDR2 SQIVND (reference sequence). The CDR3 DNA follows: TGTGCCAGTAGGACAGTCTATGGCTACACCTTC. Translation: CASRTVYGYTF.

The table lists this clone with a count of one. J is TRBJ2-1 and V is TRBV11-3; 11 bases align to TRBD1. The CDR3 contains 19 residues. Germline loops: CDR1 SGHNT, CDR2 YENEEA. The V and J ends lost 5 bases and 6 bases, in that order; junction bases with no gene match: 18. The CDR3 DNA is TGTGCCAGCAGCGAGGGACAGGGGGTTGGAGGGGGGGCCGGCAATGAGCAGTTCTTC. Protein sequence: CASSEGQGVGGGAGNEQFF.

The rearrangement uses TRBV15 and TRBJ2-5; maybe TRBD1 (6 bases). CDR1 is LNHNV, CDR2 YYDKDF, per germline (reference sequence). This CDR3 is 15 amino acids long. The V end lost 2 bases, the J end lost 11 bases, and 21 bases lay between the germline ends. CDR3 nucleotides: TGTGCCACCAGCAGACCTGGACTCCTCAGGCAGGGGCAGTACTTC. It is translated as CATSRPGLLRQGQYF.

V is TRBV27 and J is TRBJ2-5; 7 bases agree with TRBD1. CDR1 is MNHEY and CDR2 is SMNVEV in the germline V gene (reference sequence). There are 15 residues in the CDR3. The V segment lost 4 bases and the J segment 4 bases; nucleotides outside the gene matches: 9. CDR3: CASSWALGGRETQYF. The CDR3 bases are TGTGCCAGCAGTTGGGCCCTAGGGGGCAGAGAGACCCAGTACTTC.

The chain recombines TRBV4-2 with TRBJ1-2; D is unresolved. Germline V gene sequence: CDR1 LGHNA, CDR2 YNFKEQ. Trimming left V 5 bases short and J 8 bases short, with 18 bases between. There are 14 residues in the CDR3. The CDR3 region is CASSVPGVTGGYTF. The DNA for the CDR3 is TGTGCCAGCAGCGTGCCGGGCGTGACGGGAGGCTACACCTTC.

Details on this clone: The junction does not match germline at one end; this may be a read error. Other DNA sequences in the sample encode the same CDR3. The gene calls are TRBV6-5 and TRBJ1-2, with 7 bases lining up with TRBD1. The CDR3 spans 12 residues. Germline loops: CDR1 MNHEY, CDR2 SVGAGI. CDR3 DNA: TGTGCCAGCAGTCCGGGACAGTATGGTTACACCTTC. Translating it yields CASSPGQYGYTF.

CDR3 nucleotides: TGCGCCAGCAGCATACTGTTTTTT. Protein sequence: CASSILFF. V gene TRBV10-1 combines with J gene TRBJ1-4; D is unclear. Germline V gene data show CDR1 as WNHNN and CDR2 as SYGVQD (reference sequence). The ends were cut back, 6 bases at V and 13 bases at J, with 3 bases in the middle. The length of the CDR3 is 8 residues.

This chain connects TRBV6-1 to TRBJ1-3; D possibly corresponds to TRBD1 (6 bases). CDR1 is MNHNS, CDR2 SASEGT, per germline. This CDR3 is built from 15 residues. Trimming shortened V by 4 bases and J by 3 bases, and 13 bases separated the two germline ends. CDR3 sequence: CASSGTTGYGNTIYF. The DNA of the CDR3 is TGTGCCAGCAGTGGGACGACAGGTTATGGAAACACCATATATTTT.

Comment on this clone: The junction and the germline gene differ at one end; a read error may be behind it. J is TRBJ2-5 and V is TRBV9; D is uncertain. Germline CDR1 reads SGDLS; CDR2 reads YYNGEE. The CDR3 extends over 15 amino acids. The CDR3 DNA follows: TGTGCCGGCAGCGTAGGGTCTGGGTCGGGAGAGACCCAGTACTTC. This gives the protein CAGSVGSGSGETQYF.

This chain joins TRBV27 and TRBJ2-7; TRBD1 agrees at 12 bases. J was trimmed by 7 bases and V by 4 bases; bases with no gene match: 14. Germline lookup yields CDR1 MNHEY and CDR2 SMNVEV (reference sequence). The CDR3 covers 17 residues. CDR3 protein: CASSSYQPGQGAGEQYF. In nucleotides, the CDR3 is TGTGCCAGCAGTTCCTACCAGCCGGGACAGGGGGCAGGGGAGCAGTACTTC.

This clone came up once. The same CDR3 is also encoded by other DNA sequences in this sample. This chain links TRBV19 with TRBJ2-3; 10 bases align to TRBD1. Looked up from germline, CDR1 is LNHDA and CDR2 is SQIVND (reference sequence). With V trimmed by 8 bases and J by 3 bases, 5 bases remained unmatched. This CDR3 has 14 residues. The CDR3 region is CASSRQGATDTQYF. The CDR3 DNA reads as TGTGCCAGTTCAAGACAGGGGGCTACAGATACGCAGTATTTT.